The present entry profiles one T cell receptor (beta chain) with its context. The CDR3 consists of 14 residues. Germline lookup yields CDR1 MNHEY and CDR2 SVGAGI. V was cut by 5 bases and J by 9 bases, with 14 bases left in between. This sample was included in a study of blood T cell repertoires in COVID-19. Using immunoSEQ multiplex PCR, the repertoire was profiled, and TCRdb retains in-frame clones only, with some absent. The data show approximately 220,000 clones, around 89% seen once. The genes are TRBV6-5 and TRBJ1-6; no clear D. The receptor's source is a man aged 30 to 45 who had been exposed to COVID-19. Sequencing was done on a sample of PBMCs or T cells enriched from blood (not recorded which). CDR3: CASSPPTRGSPLHF. DNA of the CDR3: TGTGCCAGCAGTCCACCCACCCGGGGTTCACCCCTCCACTTT.